The 9 T cell receptor beta chains below all came from one sample that was sequenced in a study of T-cell memory formation after mild COVID-19. TCRdb called the 5' RACE reads again in MiXCR, with one record for every CDR3 protein. Of a few hundred thousand distinct CDR3 sequences listed, around an eighth are singletons. Sequencing used PBMCs or a T cell subset sorted from them (not recorded which). The receptors shown here come from a man aged 18 to 29 who had mild COVID-19 (a few samples of this study predate the infection). Cell type and time point are not known.

The V gene is TRBV7-9, the J gene TRBJ1-6; D is unclear. V lost 3 bases, J lost 7 bases, and 7 bases lay in between. This CDR3 region has 13 residues. CDR1 is SEHNR, CDR2 FQNEAQ, per germline (reference sequence). The CDR3 DNA reads TGTGCCAGCAGCTTTGGGTCAAATTCACCCCTCCACTTT. The encoded protein is CASSFGSNSPLHF.

The rearrangement links TRBV15 to TRBJ1-1, with a tentative D call TRBD1 (6 bases). Trimming left V 0 bases short and J 6 bases short, with 8 bases between. The CDR3 runs to 13 residues. From germline, CDR1 is LNHNV and CDR2 YYDKDF (reference sequence). The DNA for the CDR3 is TGTGCCACCAGCAGAGAACAGGGAGCTGAAGCTTTCTTT. It codes for CATSREQGAEAFF.

A few counts support this clonotype. This sequence joins TRBV29-1 and TRBJ2-5; a weak D match, TRBD2 (7 bases). Trimming stripped 6 bases from V and 1 base from J, with 12 bases between. Germline loops: CDR1 SQVTM, CDR2 ANQGSEA. The CDR3 runs 13 residues. CDR3 region: CSVMRGPQETQYF. The CDR3 DNA reads TGCAGCGTGATGCGGGGGCCCCAAGAGACCCAGTACTTC.

The chain uses TRBV6-2 or TRBV6-3 and TRBJ2-5; TRBD1 matches 10 bases. The germline gives CDR1 MNHEY, CDR2 SVGEGT. Trimming at V came to 8 bases and at J to 9 bases, leaving 3 bases not matched to a gene. This CDR3 spans 11 amino acids. The CDR3 DNA reads TGTGCCAGCCGGGACAGGGGTGCCCAGTACTTC. It encodes CASRDRGAQYF.

The chain uses TRBV29-1 and TRBJ1-2, with D possibly TRBD1 on 6 matching bases. The CDR3 is 13 amino acids. V lost 4 bases and J lost 4, with 13 bases in between. Germline loops: CDR1 SQVTM, CDR2 ANQGSEA. CDR3 bases: TGCAGCGTTGGGTTCAGGGGCGGCTATGGCTACACCTTC. It yields the protein CSVGFRGGYGYTF. Filled out from reference TRBV29-1 and TRBJ1-2, the complete variable domain reads SAVISQKPSRDICQRGTSLTIQCQVDSQVTMMFWYRQQPGQSLTLIATANQGSEATYESGFVIDKFPISRPNLTFSTLTVSNMSPEDSSIYLCSVGFRGGYGYTFGSGTRLTVV.

As for this clonotype: At one of its ends the junction is not consistent with the germline gene, which may arise from a read error. The J gene is TRBJ2-2, the V gene TRBV5-1; D is ambiguous. This CDR3 has 15 residues. The germline CDR1 and CDR2 sequences are SGHRS and YFSETQ. The CDR3: CASNLELANTGELFF. As DNA, the CDR3 is TGCGCCAGCAACTTGGAACTCGCGAACACCGGGGAGCTGTTTTTT.

This chain connects TRBV12-3 or TRBV12-4 to TRBJ1-5, with D possibly TRBD1 on 6 matching bases. The CDR3 is made up of 15 amino acids. V was pared by 6 bases and J by 2 bases, with 14 bases between. The CDR3 nucleotides are TGTGCCAGCAGCTTGACCAGGGGAGGCAATCAGCCCCAGCATTTT. Translating gives CASSLTRGGNQPQHF.

The chain is built from TRBV4-3 and TRBJ1-1; 8 nucleotides align to TRBD1. CDR1 and CDR2 (germline): LGHNA, YSLEER. This CDR3 comprises 14 residues. V shed 8 bases and J 1 base; nucleotides not matched to a gene: 6. CDR3 residues: CASVGGQGNTEAFF. As DNA, the CDR3 is TGCGCCAGCGTTGGAGGACAGGGGAACACTGAAGCTTTCTTT.

The V call is TRBV4-3, the J call TRBJ2-1, with D possibly matching TRBD1 (6 bases). Germline loops: CDR1 LGHNA, CDR2 YSLEER. This CDR3 has 16 amino acids. Trimming pared 3 bases from V and 2 bases from J, leaving 14 bases between. This chain's CDR3 is CASSQGANQAYNEQFF. The CDR3 DNA follows: TGCGCCAGCAGCCAGGGGGCAAATCAAGCCTACAATGAGCAGTTCTTC.